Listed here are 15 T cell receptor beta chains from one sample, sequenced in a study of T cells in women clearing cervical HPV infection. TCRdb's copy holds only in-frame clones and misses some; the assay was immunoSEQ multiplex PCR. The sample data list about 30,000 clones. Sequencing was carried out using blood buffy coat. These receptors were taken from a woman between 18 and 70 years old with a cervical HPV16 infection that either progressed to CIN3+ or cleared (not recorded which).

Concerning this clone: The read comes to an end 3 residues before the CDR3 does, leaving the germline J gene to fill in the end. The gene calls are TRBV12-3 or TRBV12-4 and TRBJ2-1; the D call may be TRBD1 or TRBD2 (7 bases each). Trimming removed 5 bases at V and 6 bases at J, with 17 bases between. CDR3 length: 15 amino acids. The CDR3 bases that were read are TGTGCCAGCAGTCCGACTGACAGGGAGGGCAATGAG. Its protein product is CASSPTDREGNE. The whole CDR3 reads CASSPTDREGNEQFF.

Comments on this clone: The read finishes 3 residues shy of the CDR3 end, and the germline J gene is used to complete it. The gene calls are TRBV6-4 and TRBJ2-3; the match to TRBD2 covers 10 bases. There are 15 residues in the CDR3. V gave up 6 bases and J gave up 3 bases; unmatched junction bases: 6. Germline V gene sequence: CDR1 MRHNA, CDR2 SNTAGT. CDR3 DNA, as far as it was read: TGTGCCAGCAGCCCCAGCGGGGGGGCGACAGATACG. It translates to CASSPSGGATDT. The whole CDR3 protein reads CASSPSGGATDTQYF.

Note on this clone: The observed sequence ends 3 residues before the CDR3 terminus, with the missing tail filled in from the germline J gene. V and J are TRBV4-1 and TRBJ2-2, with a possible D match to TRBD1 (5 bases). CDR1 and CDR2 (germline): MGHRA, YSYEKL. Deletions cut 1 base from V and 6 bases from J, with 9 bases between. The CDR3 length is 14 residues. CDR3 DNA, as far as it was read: TGCGCCAGCAGCCAAGGCGACAGAGCCGGGGAG. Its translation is CASSQGDRAGE. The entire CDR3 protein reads CASSQGDRAGELFF.

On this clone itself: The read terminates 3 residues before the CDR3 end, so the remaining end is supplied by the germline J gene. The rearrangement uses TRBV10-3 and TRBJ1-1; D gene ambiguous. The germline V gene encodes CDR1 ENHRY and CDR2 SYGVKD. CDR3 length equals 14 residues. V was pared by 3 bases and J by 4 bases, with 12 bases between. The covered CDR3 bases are TGTGCCATCAGTGATCAGGCCGGGGTCACTGAA. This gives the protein CAISDQAGVTE. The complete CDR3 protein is CAISDQAGVTEAFF.

CDR3 DNA, as far as it was read: TGTGCCAGCAGCCGCCGACATGGCCCCACAGATACG. This sequence encodes CASSRRHGPTDT. The full-length CDR3 reads as CASSRRHGPTDTQYF. The rearrangement joins TRBV14 to TRBJ2-3; D not resolved. The observed sequence ends 3 residues before the CDR3 terminus, with the missing tail filled in from the germline J gene. Germline lookup yields CDR1 SGHDN and CDR2 FVKESK. CDR3 length: 15 residues. V lost 4 bases and J 2 bases, leaving 13 bases between the germline ends.

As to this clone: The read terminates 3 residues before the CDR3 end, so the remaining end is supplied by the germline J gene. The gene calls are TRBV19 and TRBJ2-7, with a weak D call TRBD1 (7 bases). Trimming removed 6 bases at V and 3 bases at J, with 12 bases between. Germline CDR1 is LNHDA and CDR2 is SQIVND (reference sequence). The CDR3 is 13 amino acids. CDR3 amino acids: CASSRQGLYEQYF. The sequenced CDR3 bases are TGTGCCAGTAGCCGACAGGGACTCTACGAG.

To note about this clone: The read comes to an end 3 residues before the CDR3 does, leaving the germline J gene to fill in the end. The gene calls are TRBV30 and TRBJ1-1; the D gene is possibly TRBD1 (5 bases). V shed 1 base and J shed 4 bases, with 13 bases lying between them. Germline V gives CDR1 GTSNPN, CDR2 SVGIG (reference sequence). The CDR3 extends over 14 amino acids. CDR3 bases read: TGTGCCTGGAGTGGAAACAGGCCTCCCACTGAA. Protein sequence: CAWSGNRPPTE. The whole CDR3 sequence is CAWSGNRPPTEAFF.

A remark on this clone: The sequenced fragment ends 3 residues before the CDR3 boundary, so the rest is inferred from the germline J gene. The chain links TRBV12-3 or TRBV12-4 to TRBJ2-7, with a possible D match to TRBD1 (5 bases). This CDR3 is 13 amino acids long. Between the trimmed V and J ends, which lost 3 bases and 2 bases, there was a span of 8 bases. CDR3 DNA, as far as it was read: TGTGCCAGCAGTTTTGGCAGGGCCTACGAG. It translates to CASSFGRAYE. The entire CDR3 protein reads CASSFGRAYEQYF.

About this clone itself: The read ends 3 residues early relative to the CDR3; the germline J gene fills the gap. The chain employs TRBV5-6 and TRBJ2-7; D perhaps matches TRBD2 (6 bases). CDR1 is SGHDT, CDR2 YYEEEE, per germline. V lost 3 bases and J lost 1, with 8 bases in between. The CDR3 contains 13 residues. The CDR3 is CASSSGTSYEQYF. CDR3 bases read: TGTGCCAGCAGCTCCGGGACTTCCTACGAG. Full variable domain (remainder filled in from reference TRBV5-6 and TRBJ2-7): DAGVTQSPTHLIKTRGQQVTLRCSPKSGHDTVSWYQQALGQGPQFIFQYYEEEERQRGNFPDRFSGHQFPNYSSELNVNALLLGDSALYLCASSSGTSYEQYFGPGTRLTVT.

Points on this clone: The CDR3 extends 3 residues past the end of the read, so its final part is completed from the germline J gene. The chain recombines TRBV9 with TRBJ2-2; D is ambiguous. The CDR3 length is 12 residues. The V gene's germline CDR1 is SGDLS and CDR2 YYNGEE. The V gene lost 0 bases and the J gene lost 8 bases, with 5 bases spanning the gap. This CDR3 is CASSVDSGELFF. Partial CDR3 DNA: TGTGCCAGCAGCGTAGATAGTGGGGAG.

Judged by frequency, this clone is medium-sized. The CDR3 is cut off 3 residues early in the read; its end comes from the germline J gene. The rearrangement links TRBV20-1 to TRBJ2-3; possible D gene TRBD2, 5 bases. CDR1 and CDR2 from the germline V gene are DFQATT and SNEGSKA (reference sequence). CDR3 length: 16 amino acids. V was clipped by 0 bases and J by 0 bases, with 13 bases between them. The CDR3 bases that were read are TGCAGTGCTAGAGACCTATGGAGCGGCAGCACAGATACG. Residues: CSARDLWSGSTDT. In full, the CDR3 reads CSARDLWSGSTDTQYF.

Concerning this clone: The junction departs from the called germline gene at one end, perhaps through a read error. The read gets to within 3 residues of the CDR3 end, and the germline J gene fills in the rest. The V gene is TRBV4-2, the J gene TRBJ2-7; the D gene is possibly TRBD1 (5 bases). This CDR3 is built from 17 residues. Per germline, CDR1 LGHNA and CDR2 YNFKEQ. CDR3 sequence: CASSLDIATVIFYEQYF. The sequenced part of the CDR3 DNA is TGCGCCAGCAGCTTAGATATCGCGACAGTAATTTTCTACGAG.

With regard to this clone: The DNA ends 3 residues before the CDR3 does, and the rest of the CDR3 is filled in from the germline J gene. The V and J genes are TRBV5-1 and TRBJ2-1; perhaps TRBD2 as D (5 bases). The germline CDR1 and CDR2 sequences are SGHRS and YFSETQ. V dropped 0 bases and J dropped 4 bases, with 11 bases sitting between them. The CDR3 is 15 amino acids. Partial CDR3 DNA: TGCGCCAGCAGCTTGGAAGCGGCGGATTACAATGAG. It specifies CASSLEAADYNE. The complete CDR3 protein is CASSLEAADYNEQFF.

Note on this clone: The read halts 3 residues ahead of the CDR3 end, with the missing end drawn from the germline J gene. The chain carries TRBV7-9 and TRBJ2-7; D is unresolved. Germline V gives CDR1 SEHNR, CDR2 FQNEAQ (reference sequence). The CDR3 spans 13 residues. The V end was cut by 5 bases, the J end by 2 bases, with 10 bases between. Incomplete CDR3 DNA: TGTGCCAGCAGCCCCCGGAGCGCCTACGAG. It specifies CASSPRSAYE. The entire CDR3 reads CASSPRSAYEQYF.

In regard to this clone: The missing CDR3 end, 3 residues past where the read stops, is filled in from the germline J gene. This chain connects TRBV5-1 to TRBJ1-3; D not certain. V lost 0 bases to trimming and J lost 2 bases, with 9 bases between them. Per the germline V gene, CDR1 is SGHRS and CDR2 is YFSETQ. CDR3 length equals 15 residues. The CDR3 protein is CASSLESDTGNTIYF. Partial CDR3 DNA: TGCGCCAGCAGCTTGGAATCAGACACTGGAAACACC.